This T cell receptor (beta chain) was retrieved from a study of blood T cells in healthy people across ages (dated by TCRdb to the mid-2010s). General notes on the study: In model experiments, template switching captured about one uniquely barcoded TCR beta cDNA molecule for every two T cells. The study analyzed two additional independent replicas of 1 million unique cDNA reads from the same blood draw for two donors, one aged 18 to 29 and one aged 80 or older. Using deep sequencing normalized with unique cDNA molecular identifiers, the study measured how TCR beta repertoire diversity changes with age. Four age groups were formed from the donors: young (average approximately 17 years), middle-aged (approximately 40), aged (about 68) and long-lived (82).

The donors were around 39 Caucasian individuals from Russia, aged 6 to 90 years, who were systemically healthy. About 10 milliliters of peripheral blood were drawn from each donor into EDTA-treated Vacutainer tubes. PBMCs were isolated by Ficoll-Paque density-gradient centrifugation, with at least 6 million obtained per sample. Trizol reagent was used to extract total RNA from the PBMCs, yielding at least 6 micrograms per sample. For every donor, an aliquot of PBMCs went through flow cytometry to measure the percentages of naive CD45RAhigh/CD27high T cells. Including cysteine and phenylalanine, the CDR3 has 15 amino acids. Just CDR3 DNA is preserved here, 45 bases in frame from base 1. For this chain, trimming is 6 bases at the V end and 6 bases at the J end, and the number of junction bases without a gene match is 9. CDR1 and CDR2 (SQVTM, ANQGSEA) derive from the germline V gene. The full study reports these points: The long-lived group showed more naive CD4+ T cells, fewer expanded clones and increased TCR diversity than the aged group, suggesting age selection. As age increased, observed TCR beta diversity per million T cells dropped in a roughly linear way, and a significant reduction was already evident by age 40. Because profiling used bulk unsorted PBMCs, naive and antigen-experienced compartments could not be compared conclusively. Donor CMV infection status was unknown, potentially confounding age-related changes in expanded clonotypes. A strong correlation was found between observed TCR beta diversity and the percentage of naive T cells measured by flow cytometry. Estimates of total diversity based on one million sequenced T cells were considered lower bounds and underestimates.

To note about this clonotype: Its antigen is still unknown. One base away there is no much larger clone; base qualities are not given.

The library was produced with 5' RACE. Data came from an Illumina HiSeq 2500. A second PCR of about 7 to 12 cycles was performed with a sample-barcoded 5' primer and a J-beta primer mix. Each TCR beta cDNA molecule received a unique molecular identifier from a template-switch 5' adaptor carrying 12 random nucleotides. Each sample yielded at least 2.5 million CDR3-containing paired-end reads. First-strand cDNA was synthesized from all RNA with the Mint cDNA synthesis kit, primed by a TRBC-specific oligonucleotide. Following uracil-DNA glycosylase treatment, all cDNA underwent a first 18-cycle PCR with the universal primers M1SS and BC2_uni_R. Concerning the study's data processing: Normalization of each sample was performed by random selection of 1 million high-quality reads, each carrying a distinct molecular identifier. Reads sharing molecular identifiers were discarded rather than binned into consensus sequences. CDR3 identification, clonotype clustering and error correction used MiTCR with a Q25 quality threshold and the strictest error-elimination algorithm. A nonparametric unseen species model with Euler transformation was used to estimate a lower bound on total TCR beta diversity. The public reads were reprocessed in TCRdb via fastp at Q25 and MiXCR, keeping in-frame beta chains. CDR3 protein sequences are deduplicated, and each keeps its most common genes and DNA. The V and J calls come from TCRdb's annotation, not from the publication. This sample holds approximately 800,000 distinct CDR3 sequences; 20% to 30% were observed only once. Under 3% of the sample belongs to the ten largest clones.

The same sample was also used in a study of T cells of mothers and their children. The second paper states: Nine systemically healthy Caucasian individuals, comprising three mothers and their six children, were included as donors. cDNA synthesis consumed the entire amount of extracted RNA, loaded at approximately 1.6 ug RNA in each 15 ul reaction. In the second PCR, sample barcodes and 2-4 random nucleotides were introduced via the M1S primer. Over 10 million TCR beta CDR3 reads came from each mother, compared with some 3.1 million reads from each child. TCR recombination output is similarly shaped by thymic selection in related and unrelated pairs, with a minor effect exerted by inherited differences. Normalized repertoire overlap was always found to be slightly, but never significantly, higher in related mother-child pairs than in unrelated mother-child pairs. No persistent microchimeric T cell clones were found, with a detection sensitivity of 85 to 100 clones per million clonotypes. To look for features that set related mother-child pairs apart from unrelated individuals, the researchers ran deep NGS to compare the TCR beta repertoires of mothers and children. The mean age was around 42 +/- 4 years for the mothers and roughly 11 +/- 4 years for the children. After adapter ligation was performed with NEBNext reagents, the libraries were sequenced on an Illumina HiSeq 2000 with 100+100 nt paired-end reads. To avoid cross-contamination, the mother libraries and the child libraries were prepared a month apart and sequenced in separate runs. Each donor had between 500,000 and 2,000,000 distinct TCR beta clonotypes identified. Naive TCR beta clonotypes were estimated from low-frequency clonotypes matched to each donor's FACS-determined naive share, without sorting.

Input material: blood. The sequence was obtained from a boy younger than 18 in good health. This receptor chain uses TRBV29-1 and TRBJ2-1; 12 bases in the junction line up with TRBD2. The CDR3 loop reads CSVATSGGFFNEQFF. The bases are TGCAGCGTCGCCACTAGCGGGGGGTTCTTCAATGAGCAGTTCTTC.